This TCR beta chain was retrieved from a study of T cell responses to AZD1222 COVID-19 vaccine. The CDR3 sequence is 16 residues long. Germline values: CDR1 SGHDN, CDR2 FVKESK. J was trimmed by 6 bases and V by 4 bases; bases with no gene match: 9. Sequencing used immunoSEQ multiplex PCR; TCRdb keeps in-frame clones, though not all of them. The repertoire has under 150,000 clones, roughly 90% of them found once; the top ten carry around 1.1%. As for this clone: Antigen unknown.

Study-wide findings and caveats: Repertoire collection took place solely once the T cell response had peaked. The donors showed a predominance of white British ancestry and of females, with possible underestimation of clonal diversity. Baseline antibody screening turned up just a handful of seropositive AZD1222 recipients. Two AZD1222 doses significantly raised spike-specific TCR breadth and depth over controls.

This chain links TRBV14 with TRBJ1-6, with 7 bases fitting TRBD1. The sample consisted of peripheral blood, taken 28 days after the second AZD1222 dose. The clonotype comes from an adult who received the AZD1222 COVID-19 vaccine. CDR3 DNA sequence: TGTGCCAGCAGCCCCATGGCGACAGGGCTTAATTCACCCCTCCACTTT. Protein sequence: CASSPMATGLNSPLHF.